The 10 T cell receptor beta chains presented below share a single source sample, sequenced in a study of blood T cell repertoires in COVID-19 (dated by TCRdb to the early 2020s). Library creation used the immunoSEQ multiplex PCR assay. TCRdb obtained this table from immuneACCESS and retained in-frame rearrangements with V and J assigned. These tables miss some clones; where compared with another copy, unresolved V genes account for less than half of the shortfall, and the remainder is unexplained. Within this sample are approximately 100,000 clones, with about 90% of them counted one time only. Roughly 6.2% of the sample goes to the ten largest clones. Sample: peripheral blood. Receptors were obtained from a human donor in a cohort sampled during active COVID-19.

The chain links TRBV27 to TRBJ2-3; maybe TRBD1 (6 bases). V lost 0 bases to trimming and J lost 0 bases, with 10 bases between them. Germline values: CDR1 MNHEY, CDR2 SMNVEV (reference sequence). This CDR3 is 16 amino acids long. The CDR3 nucleotides are TGTGCCAGCAGTTTATCGCCGCAGGGGAGCACAGATACGCAGTATTTT. This codes for CASSLSPQGSTDTQYF.

V is TRBV19 and J is TRBJ1-1; no reliable D call. The CDR3 covers 13 residues. Between the trimmed V and J ends, which lost 5 bases and 0 bases, there was a span of 7 bases. Germline values: CDR1 LNHDA, CDR2 SQIVND (reference sequence). The CDR3, as DNA: TGTGCCAGTAGTCGGGATTTGAACACTGAAGCTTTCTTT. The encoded protein is CASSRDLNTEAFF.

The rearrangement uses TRBV11-2 and TRBJ2-3; 9 bases fit TRBD1. This CDR3 has 15 residues. The germline gives CDR1 SGHAT, CDR2 FQNNGV. Trimming at V came to 6 bases and at J to 1 base, leaving 5 bases not matched to a gene. The chain's CDR3 is CASSRGDRGTDTQYF. The CDR3 coding sequence is TGTGCCAGCAGTCGTGGGGACAGGGGCACAGATACGCAGTATTTT. Complete variable domain (other parts from reference TRBV11-2 and TRBJ2-3): EAGVAQSPRYKIIEKRQSVAFWCNPISGHATLYWYQQILGQGPKLLIQFQNNGVVDDSQLPKDRFSAERLKGVDSTLKIQPAKLEDSAVYLCASSRGDRGTDTQYFGPGTRLTVL.

The chain has TRBV5-6 and TRBJ2-7; 9 bases are a match to TRBD1. J was trimmed by 3 bases and V by 3 bases; bases with no gene match: 4. There are 14 residues in the CDR3. Germline assignment: CDR1 SGHDT and CDR2 YYEEEE. CDR3 DNA sequence: TGTGCCAGCAGCTACGACAGGGGGTTCTACGAGCAGTACTTC. Translation gives CASSYDRGFYEQYF.

The V and J genes are TRBV5-6 and TRBJ1-3; 7 bases line up with TRBD1. The CDR3 contains 16 residues. The V gene end was trimmed by 4 bases and the J gene end by 0 bases; junction bases not matched to a gene: 7. Germline CDR1 SGHDT, CDR2 YYEEEE. The CDR3 region is CASSLGQILSGNTIYF. The CDR3 coding sequence is TGTGCCAGCAGCCTGGGACAGATCCTCTCTGGAAACACCATATATTTT.

This rearrangement joins TRBV29-1 to TRBJ2-7; 10 positions match TRBD2. Germline assignment: CDR1 SQVTM and CDR2 ANQGSEA. The CDR3 consists of 15 residues. V gave up 7 bases and J gave up 4 bases; unmatched junction bases: 13. In nucleotides, the CDR3 is TGCAGCGCCGCCCCCTCTAGCGGGGGACCGTACGAGCAGTACTTC. It codes for CSAAPSSGGPYEQYF.

The chain joins TRBV4-2 to TRBJ2-7, with 9 bases lining up with TRBD2. Germline trimming cut 2 bases from V and 3 bases from J; bases unmatched to any gene: 17. The CDR3 runs 19 residues. Germline CDR1 is LGHNA and CDR2 is YNFKEQ. Written as DNA, the CDR3 is TGTGCCAGCAGCCAATGGCCTAGCGGGGCTAGTTTGGGCAACTACGAGCAGTACTTC. It specifies CASSQWPSGASLGNYEQYF.

In this sample, this clone turned up a few times. The gene calls are TRBV12-5 and TRBJ2-6, with D perhaps TRBD2 (6 bases). Trimming removed 0 bases from V and 2 bases from J, with 14 bases in between. The V gene's germline CDR1 is LGHNT and CDR2 FRNRAP. The CDR3 sequence is 18 residues long. The CDR3 DNA follows: TGTGCTAGTGGTTTGGTACGGGGGAATGGCGCTGGGGCCAACGTCCTGACTTTC. Translated, it gives CASGLVRGNGAGANVLTF.

The rearrangement links TRBV18 to TRBJ2-5; 7 bases map to TRBD2. Germline CDR1 reads KGHSH; CDR2 reads LQKENI. V shed 3 bases, J shed 5 bases, and the junction held 3 bases outside the gene matches. This CDR3 region has 13 residues. CDR3 in amino acids: CASSPHGRETQYF. CDR3 nucleotides: TGTGCCAGCTCACCTCACGGGAGGGAGACCCAGTACTTC.

This rearrangement joins TRBV29-1 to TRBJ1-1; D is ambiguous. V was pared by 1 base and J by 4 bases, with 4 bases between. The CDR3 sequence is 11 residues long. Germline-derived CDR1 and CDR2 are SQVTM and ANQGSEA. CDR3: CSVEGGTEAFF. The CDR3 region has the DNA TGCAGCGTTGAAGGCGGCACTGAAGCTTTCTTT.